These 22 T cell receptor beta chains share one sample of origin, sequenced in a study of CXCR3-negative and CXCR3-positive naive CD8 T cells. Which antigens these TCRs recognize remains unknown. Study outcomes and limitations: CXCR3-positive naive cells carried more hydrophobic TRB CDR3s than CXCR3-negative naive cells did.

UMI-labeled TRB cDNA libraries were prepared by 5' RACE. Using the 5' RACE reads, TCRdb records one entry per CDR3 protein without DNA. The sample shows some 150,000 distinct CDR3 sequences, and about 0.3% sits with its ten largest clones. Sequencing was done on a sample of naive CXCR3+ CD8+ T cells from blood. As for subset: CD45RO-CCR7+CD27+CD95- naive CD8+ T cells expressing CXCR3 (TNR3+). These receptors all stem from a human donor in good health. Some clones in this sample may be carry-over from other donors' samples.

The rearrangement joins TRBV3-1 to TRBJ2-4; TCRdb lists TRBD2, though no DNA is available to test this call. The germline V gene has CDR1 LGHDT and CDR2 YNNKEL (reference sequence). The CDR3 is made up of 16 amino acids. The CDR3 is CASSGGTSGAKNIQYF.

CDR3 sequence reads: CASKGRQETQYF. The chain is built from TRBV25-1 and TRBJ2-5. The CDR3 covers 12 residues. Germline V CDR1 and CDR2: MGHDK, SYGVNS.

J is TRBJ1-1 and V is TRBV7-2; absent DNA, TCRdb's TRBD1 call cannot be checked. This CDR3 comprises 16 residues. Looked up from germline, CDR1 is SGHTA and CDR2 is FQGNSA. The chain's CDR3 is CASSSSGTGVGAEAFF.

The chain joins TRBV10-3 to TRBJ2-3; the TCRdb D gene call, TRBD1, has no DNA to confirm it. CDR1 is ENHRY, CDR2 SYGVKD, per germline. This CDR3 comprises 17 residues. CDR3 amino acids: CAISDLEVGGGTDTQYF.

The V and J genes are TRBV7-6 and TRBJ2-7; TCRdb's D call, TRBD1, is unchecked because there is no DNA. CDR3 size: 13 residues. CDR1 and CDR2 (germline): SGHVS, FNYEAQ. This CDR3 is CASSWGDSYEQYF.

The gene calls are TRBV5-1 and TRBJ2-1; there is no DNA to check the TCRdb D call of TRBD1. This CDR3 has 13 residues. Looked up from germline, CDR1 is SGHRS and CDR2 is YFSETQ. CDR3 residues: CASSVTGGDEQFF.

This chain joins TRBV19 and TRBJ2-1. The germline gives CDR1 LNHDA, CDR2 SQIVND (reference sequence). The CDR3 length is 18 residues. This CDR3 is CASSIALNAMSSYNEQFF.

The chain combines TRBV2 with TRBJ1-5. The germline CDR1 and CDR2 sequences are SNHLY and FYNNEI. The CDR3 runs 13 residues. The CDR3 protein is CASSEVGSEPQHF.

The chain links TRBV29-1 to TRBJ2-7; TCRdb picks TRBD1, but there is no DNA to check that call. This CDR3 has 14 amino acids. Germline CDR1 reads SQVTM; CDR2 reads ANQGSEA. CDR3 sequence reads: CSVPGTGGSYEQYF.

The rearrangement links TRBV7-9 to TRBJ2-7; TCRdb lists TRBD1, though no DNA is available to test this call. Germline lookup yields CDR1 SEHNR and CDR2 FQNEAQ (reference sequence). The CDR3 has 13 residues. The CDR3 sequence is CASSPVGGQEQYF.

J is TRBJ2-7 and V is TRBV29-1; the D call from TCRdb, TRBD2, cannot be confirmed without DNA. The germline V gene has CDR1 SQVTM and CDR2 ANQGSEA. This CDR3 is 13 amino acids long. The CDR3 spells CSVGGGKNYEQYF.

CDR3 amino acids: CASSYGARSNQPQHF. The V and J genes are TRBV19 and TRBJ1-5. This CDR3 is 15 amino acids long. In germline, CDR1 is LNHDA, CDR2 SQIVND (reference sequence). The full variable domain, its missing parts supplied by reference TRBV19 and TRBJ1-5, is DGGITQSPKYLFRKEGQNVTLSCEQNLNHDAMYWYRQDPGQGLRLIYYSQIVNDFQKGDIAEGYSVSREKKESFPLTVTSAQKNPTAFYLCASSYGARSNQPQHFGDGTRLSIL.

V and J are TRBV12-3 or TRBV12-4 and TRBJ2-1; there is no DNA to check the TCRdb D call of TRBD1. The CDR3 is 16 amino acids. This chain's CDR3 is CASSFAGQGEIGEQFF.

CDR3 residues: CATSGRETGPQHF. The chain has TRBV15 and TRBJ1-5. The germline V gene encodes CDR1 LNHNV and CDR2 YYDKDF (reference sequence). CDR3 length: 13 amino acids. The whole variable domain, filled in from reference TRBV15 and TRBJ1-5, reads DAMVIQNPRYQVTQFGKPVTLSCSQTLNHNVMYWYQQKSSQAPKLLFHYYDKDFNNEADTPDNFQSRRPNTSFCFLDIRSPGLGDTAMYLCATSGRETGPQHFGDGTRLSIL.

The rearrangement links TRBV7-9 to TRBJ2-5; checking the TCRdb D call of TRBD2 is not possible without DNA. Germline assignment: CDR1 SEHNR and CDR2 FQNEAQ (reference sequence). The length of the CDR3 is 16 residues. CDR3 region: CASSPGLAGIQETQYF.

The chain recombines TRBV28 with TRBJ2-5; the D gene TCRdb calls, TRBD1, cannot be checked with no DNA. Germline CDR1 MDHEN, CDR2 SYDVKM. This CDR3 is 15 amino acids long. The CDR3 region is CASSRDRVLQETQYF.

This chain joins TRBV5-4 and TRBJ2-7; TCRdb reports TRBD1, a call that lacks DNA to check it against. This CDR3 contains 15 residues. CDR1 is SGHNT and CDR2 is YYREEE in the germline V gene (reference sequence). The CDR3 region is CASSLRQGESYEQYF.

The chain's CDR3 is CASSGANYNEQFF. The chain combines TRBV2 with TRBJ2-1. The CDR3 contains 13 residues. CDR1 is SNHLY and CDR2 is FYNNEI in the germline V gene.

The chain links TRBV5-1 to TRBJ2-7; no DNA is available, so the TRBD2 call from TCRdb remains unchecked. The CDR3 contains 15 residues. The germline gives CDR1 SGHRS, CDR2 YFSETQ. CDR3: CASSLVGLVVGEQYF.

The chain combines TRBV7-3 with TRBJ1-1; there is no DNA to check the TCRdb D call of TRBD1. CDR3 length equals 17 residues. The germline CDR1 and CDR2 sequences are SGHTA and FQGTGA. CDR3 amino acids: CASSLIPDRGARTEAFF. Combining the CDR3 with reference TRBV7-3 and TRBJ1-1 gives the whole variable domain GAGVSQTPSNKVTEKGKYVELRCDPISGHTALYWYRQSLGQGPEFLIYFQGTGAADDSGLPNDRFFAVRPEGSVSTLKIQRTERGDSAVYLCASSLIPDRGARTEAFFGQGTRLTVV.

The chain recombines TRBV7-3 with TRBJ2-1; TCRdb names TRBD1, which stays unverified in the absence of DNA. This CDR3 region has 16 residues. Germline loops: CDR1 SGHTA, CDR2 FQGTGA. This CDR3 is CASTPPGTQNDNEQFF.

The CDR3 loop is CASSFSTGITEAFF. The V gene is TRBV6-2 or TRBV6-3, the J gene TRBJ1-1; the D gene TCRdb calls, TRBD1, cannot be checked with no DNA. This CDR3 has 14 amino acids. The germline V gene encodes CDR1 MNHEY and CDR2 SVGEGT.